The T cell receptor beta chain described here comes from a study of shared clonotypes between healthy human individuals. Clones were sequenced by immunoSEQ multiplex PCR, and TCRdb holds only the in-frame ones, with some missing. The profile shows over 2 million clones, around 96% of them singletons. CDR3 length equals 14 residues. V was shortened by 1 base and J by 3 bases, with 10 bases between the two germline ends. The germline V gene encodes CDR1 MNHEY and CDR2 SMNVEV (reference sequence). CD45RO-negative CD8 cells positively selected for CCR7 made up the naive population, which excluded terminally differentiated effector memory CD45RA+ cells.

This receptor was taken from a man in his late teens or twenties in good health. The sequenced material came from naive CD8+ T cells sorted from blood. J is TRBJ2-7 and V is TRBV27, with a weak D call TRBD2 (5 bases). The CDR3 sequence: CASSLFPADYEQYF. For the CDR3, the DNA is TGTGCCAGCAGTTTATTTCCAGCGGACTACGAGCAGTACTTC.